The 26 T cell receptor beta chains below all came from one sample that was sequenced in a study of sequential checkpoint blockade in melanoma. This sample's treatment: randomized to nivolumab then ipilimumab (arm A) or the reverse (arm B). The data were produced by immunoSEQ multiplex PCR, yet TCRdb's version contains in-frame clones alone and is incomplete. The table has some 3,700 clones, around a fifth seen once. The starting material was tumor tissue (inferred from file names), obtained from a patient given nivolumab and ipilimumab in sequence. The receptors were sampled from a human patient with melanoma. Some clones in this sample may be carry-over from other donors' samples.

This clone was detected only a few times. V gene TRBV9 combines with J gene TRBJ2-1; 9 nucleotides line up with TRBD2. The V segment lost 0 bases and the J segment 4 bases; nucleotides outside the gene matches: 2. CDR1 and CDR2 from the germline V gene are SGDLS and YYNGEE. The CDR3 runs to 15 residues. The CDR3 sequence: CASSVGLAGYNEQFF. CDR3 nucleotide sequence: TGTGCCAGCAGCGTAGGGCTAGCGGGGTACAATGAGCAGTTCTTC.

In its sample, this clone was seen a few times. V and J are TRBV6-8 and TRBJ2-7; D might be TRBD1 (6 bases). V was clipped by 0 bases and J by 4 bases, with 13 bases between them. Germline assignment: CDR1 MNHGY and CDR2 SAAAGT. The CDR3 length is 15 residues. CDR3 sequence (DNA): TGTGCCAGCAGTTACTCGGGCCAGGGGAAGTACGAGCAGTACTTC. Protein product: CASSYSGQGKYEQYF.

The chain links TRBV6-8 to TRBJ1-1; possibly TRBD1 for D (6 bases). This CDR3 has 17 residues. Germline assignment: CDR1 MNHGY and CDR2 SAAAGT. Trimming stripped 0 bases from V and 5 bases from J, with 19 bases between. The CDR3 protein is CASSYSPSWQGMTEAFF. In DNA, the CDR3 is TGTGCCAGCAGTTACTCACCCTCTTGGCAGGGGATGACTGAAGCTTTCTTT.

This clone was detected only a few times. The rearrangement uses TRBV28 and TRBJ1-5; the D is unclear. CDR1 and CDR2 from the germline V gene are MDHEN and SYDVKM. The CDR3 loop spans 14 amino acids. V was clipped by 5 bases and J by 4 bases, with 12 bases between them. This CDR3 is CASSQRVGNQPQHF. Here the CDR3 DNA reads TGTGCCAGCAGTCAAAGGGTGGGGAATCAGCCCCAGCATTTT. The whole variable domain, remainder taken from reference TRBV28 and TRBJ1-5, is DVKVTQSSRYLVKRTGEKVFLECVQDMDHENMFWYRQDPGLGLRLIYFSYDVKMKEKGDIPEGYSVSREKKERFSLILESASTNQTSMYLCASSQRVGNQPQHFGDGTRLSIL.

This clone was detected ten times or more. V and J are TRBV11-3 and TRBJ1-2, with D unclear. The CDR3 is 15 amino acids. V lost 5 bases and J lost 0, with 13 bases in between. Germline CDR1 and CDR2: SGHNT and YENEEA. CDR3 in DNA: TGTGCCAGCAGCCTTACTACAACAGCTAACTATGGCTACACCTTC. This codes for CASSLTTTANYGYTF.

This clone is medium-sized. The chain carries TRBV19 and TRBJ1-1; D is uncertain. Looked up from germline, CDR1 is LNHDA and CDR2 is SQIVND (reference sequence). This CDR3 region has 13 residues. V gave up 9 bases and J gave up 0 bases, with 11 bases separating them. CDR3 in amino acids: CASTYNMNTEAFF. CDR3 in DNA: TGTGCCAGCACATACAATATGAACACTGAAGCTTTCTTT.

In this sample, this clone is medium-sized (0.01 to 0.1%). The chain uses TRBV11-3 and TRBJ1-1; possibly TRBD1 for D (5 bases). CDR1 is SGHNT, CDR2 YENEEA, per germline. CDR3 length equals 14 residues. The germline V and J ends were trimmed by 5 bases and 8 bases, with 18 bases remaining between them. CDR3 bases: TGTGCCAGCAGCCTAGTATGGGAAGGGGCGGAAGCTTTCTTT. Translating it yields CASSLVWEGAEAFF.

This clone was counted only a few times. The chain joins TRBV6-8 to TRBJ2-5, with 9 positions matching TRBD1. Germline lookup yields CDR1 MNHGY and CDR2 SAAAGT. The trim removed 5 bases at V and 3 bases at J, leaving 4 bases unmatched. There are 14 residues in the CDR3. Here the CDR3 DNA reads TGTGCCAGCAGTCTCACAGGGGGCGAAGAGACCCAGTACTTC. It codes for CASSLTGGEETQYF.

This clone was counted ten times or more. This chain joins TRBV11-3 and TRBJ1-6; D gene unclear. Per germline, CDR1 SGHNT and CDR2 YENEEA. With 5 bases removed from V and 8 bases from J, the gap between germline ends came to 16 bases. The CDR3 is made up of 15 amino acids. The CDR3 is CASSQNSVIHSPLHF. In DNA, the CDR3 is TGTGCCAGCAGCCAAAATTCAGTGATCCATTCACCCCTCCACTTT.

This clone is judged medium-sized. The chain uses TRBV11-3 and TRBJ2-1; D may correspond to TRBD1 or TRBD2 (6 bases each). The CDR3 loop spans 14 amino acids. V gave up 3 bases and J gave up 7 bases, with 13 bases separating them. CDR1 and CDR2 (germline): SGHNT, YENEEA. The CDR3 sequence is CASSLIAGTNEQFF. DNA for the CDR3: TGTGCCAGCAGCTTGATCGCGGGGACAAATGAGCAGTTCTTC.

This clone was observed a handful of times. The rearrangement uses TRBV29-1 and TRBJ1-3, with unresolved D. Germline V gives CDR1 SQVTM, CDR2 ANQGSEA. The CDR3 consists of 12 residues. V was cut by 4 bases and J by 0 bases, with 4 bases left in between. For the CDR3, the DNA is TGCAGCGTTGGAAGCTCTGGAAACACCATATATTTT. This sequence encodes CSVGSSGNTIYF.

In this sample, this clone turned up a few times. The J gene is TRBJ2-5, the V gene TRBV11-3, with D maybe TRBD1 (6 bases). Trimming shortened V by 2 bases and J by 4 bases, and 11 bases separated the two germline ends. Germline assignment: CDR1 SGHNT and CDR2 YENEEA. CDR3 length equals 14 residues. CDR3 residues: CASSLMGASETQYF. The CDR3 bases are TGTGCCAGCAGCTTAATGGGGGCCTCAGAGACCCAGTACTTC.

There are many counts of this clone. The chain carries TRBV11-3 and TRBJ1-2; possibly TRBD1 for D (6 bases). This CDR3 contains 17 residues. Germline V lookup: CDR1 SGHNT, CDR2 YENEEA. The ends were cut back, 5 bases at V and 1 base at J, with 20 bases in the middle. The CDR3, as DNA: TGTGCCAGCAGCCAACCGGTGGACAGCGCCTATAACTATGGCTACACCTTC. As protein: CASSQPVDSAYNYGYTF.

This clone was found a few times. This sequence joins TRBV4-1 and TRBJ2-7; possible D gene TRBD1, 5 bases. This CDR3 contains 13 residues. The germline V gene encodes CDR1 MGHRA and CDR2 YSYEKL. V was shortened by 8 bases and J by 2 bases, with 13 bases between the two germline ends. CDR3 bases: TGCGCCAGCCTTACCCAGGGAACCTACGAGCAGTACTTC. Translated, it gives CASLTQGTYEQYF.

The V and J genes are TRBV19 and TRBJ1-4; D ambiguous. V was shortened by 8 bases and J by 4 bases, with 14 bases between the two germline ends. This CDR3 spans 14 amino acids. Per germline, CDR1 LNHDA and CDR2 SQIVND (reference sequence). CDR3 coding DNA: TGTGCCAGTCGATCGGGAGACATTAATGAAAAACTGTTTTTT. The encoded protein is CASRSGDINEKLFF.

This clone is medium-sized by share. The chain combines TRBV6-8 with TRBJ2-1, with D possibly matching TRBD1 (7 bases). Germline values: CDR1 MNHGY, CDR2 SAAAGT. V shed 0 bases and J shed 8 bases, with 14 bases lying between them. The CDR3 covers 15 residues. CDR3 sequence reads: CASSYSRQGGDEQFF. CDR3 bases: TGTGCCAGCAGTTACTCGAGACAGGGCGGGGATGAGCAGTTCTTC.

This clone was found a few times. V gene TRBV11-3 combines with J gene TRBJ1-2; TRBD1 is a possible D gene (5 bases). V lost 4 bases to trimming and J lost 2 bases, with 11 bases between them. The CDR3 covers 14 residues. Germline V gives CDR1 SGHNT, CDR2 YENEEA. CDR3 protein: CASSWGTGNYGYTF. The DNA for the CDR3 is TGTGCCAGCAGCTGGGGGACGGGAAACTATGGCTACACCTTC.

V is TRBV19 and J is TRBJ1-5; D ambiguous. The CDR3 length is 17 residues. Trimming left V 5 bases short and J 0 bases short, with 17 bases between. Germline CDR1 LNHDA, CDR2 SQIVND (reference sequence). The CDR3: CASSPPPWAYSNQPQHF. The CDR3 DNA reads TGTGCCAGTAGTCCGCCTCCATGGGCCTATAGCAATCAGCCCCAGCATTTT.

This clone was counted between two and nine times. The rearrangement uses TRBV11-3 and TRBJ2-1, with D possibly matching TRBD1 (6 bases). CDR3 length equals 15 residues. Per the germline V gene, CDR1 is SGHNT and CDR2 is YENEEA. V dropped 5 bases and J dropped 12 bases, with 23 bases sitting between them. The CDR3 DNA follows: TGTGCCAGCAGCCCCCGGACAGTAAATAGCCGTGCGCAGTTCTTC. Residues: CASSPRTVNSRAQFF.

This clone has a handful of counts. The chain joins TRBV19 to TRBJ2-5; 9 bases are a match to TRBD1. The CDR3 length is 15 residues. Germline V gives CDR1 LNHDA, CDR2 SQIVND (reference sequence). V trimming: 5 bases; J trimming: 4 bases; junction bases outside the gene matches: 8. The CDR3 reads CASSARDRAGETQYF. As DNA, the CDR3 is TGTGCCAGTAGTGCCCGGGACAGGGCGGGAGAGACCCAGTACTTC.

This clone was seen ten or more times. The rearrangement uses TRBV9 and TRBJ1-2; D remains unclear. The CDR3 runs 16 residues. Deletions cut 3 bases from V and 5 bases from J, with 20 bases between. In germline, CDR1 is SGDLS, CDR2 YYNGEE. The CDR3 loop is CASSESLRDPYYGYTF. The CDR3 DNA sequence: TGTGCCAGCAGCGAGTCCCTTAGAGACCCCTATTATGGCTACACCTTC.

This clone was detected many times. The chain carries TRBV7-6 and TRBJ2-7; the match to TRBD2 covers 9 bases. The CDR3 totals 18 residues. The junction had 14 bases not matched to a gene; V was cut back by 5 bases and J by 0 bases. The germline V gene encodes CDR1 SGHVS and CDR2 FNYEAQ. The CDR3 nucleotides read TGTGCCAGCAGCCCTACTCCGGGACTAGCTGCGAGCTCCTACGAGCAGTACTTC. Its translation: CASSPTPGLAASSYEQYF.

This clone was counted ten times or more. This chain joins TRBV7-6 and TRBJ2-3, with D maybe TRBD2 (5 bases). CDR1 and CDR2 from the germline V gene are SGHVS and FNYEAQ. The CDR3 spans 14 residues. V was shortened by 3 bases and J by 2 bases, with 9 bases between the two germline ends. CDR3 DNA: TGTGCCAGCAGCTTGAGCGGTACCACAGATACGCAGTATTTT. Its translation is CASSLSGTTDTQYF.

The CDR3 bases are TGTGCCTGGAGTGTTAGGCCCAATGAGCAGTTCTTC. This sequence encodes CAWSVRPNEQFF. The chain has TRBV30 and TRBJ2-1; no clear D. CDR1 and CDR2 from the germline V gene are GTSNPN and SVGIG (reference sequence). Deletions cut 0 bases from V and 6 bases from J, with 6 bases between. The CDR3 contains 12 residues. The entire variable domain, with the rest obtained from reference TRBV30 and TRBJ2-1, is as follows: SQTIHQWPATLVQPVGSPLSLECTVEGTSNPNLYWYRQAAGRGLQLLFYSVGIGQISSEVPQNLSASRPQDRQFILSSKKLLLSDSGFYLCAWSVRPNEQFFGPGTRLTVL.

This clone has only a few counts. The rearrangement uses TRBV23-1 and TRBJ2-7, with D possibly matching TRBD1 (6 bases). TRBV23-1 is sorted into the ORF group, with uncertain function. This CDR3 region has 13 residues. The germline V and J ends were trimmed by 5 bases and 0 bases, with 8 bases remaining between them. Here the CDR3 reads CASSLGGSYEQYF. CDR3 nucleotides: TGCGCCAGCAGTTTAGGGGGCTCCTACGAGCAGTACTTC.

This clone was picked up a small number of times. V usage is TRBV7-1 and J usage is TRBJ2-7; no firm D call. TRBV7-1 is filed as an ORF, its function uncertain. This CDR3 contains 13 residues. The V end was cut by 4 bases, the J end by 5 bases, with 12 bases between. The CDR3 nucleotides read TGTGCCAGCAGCTTAATACCGGAACACGAGCAGTACTTC. The encoded protein is CASSLIPEHEQYF.